This T cell receptor beta chain was observed in a study of T cells in Graves' hyperthyroidism and ophthalmopathy. Findings and limits, study-wide: Ophthalmopathy stood apart from stable hyperthyroidism in a 13 V-J model. Blood also contained most expanded thyroid clonotypes above 0.001.

For this clonotype: The antigen is undetermined. An end of the junction differs from the germline gene, which may be a read error.

There are 16 residues in the CDR3. Germline lookup yields CDR1 SGHTA and CDR2 FQGTGA. RNA transcripts were the template for amplifying TCR beta CDR3 regions. Carried out on the TCR CDR3, a first-round RT-PCR used the HTBI primer set. TCRdb used MiXCR to reprocess the multiplex PCR reads, holding one entry per CDR3 protein. The sample has approximately 590,000 distinct CDR3 sequences; around 45% are singletons. Sequenced: peripheral blood or thyroid tissue (not recorded which). This clonotype originated in a woman between 18 and 29 years old with Graves' hyperthyroidism. The V gene is TRBV7-3, the J gene TRBJ1-1; D gene unclear. CDR3 region: CASSFSLEAVATETFF. CDR3 nucleotide sequence: TGTGCCAGCAGCTTTTCTCTGGAGGCGGTTGCCACTGAAACTTTCTTT.